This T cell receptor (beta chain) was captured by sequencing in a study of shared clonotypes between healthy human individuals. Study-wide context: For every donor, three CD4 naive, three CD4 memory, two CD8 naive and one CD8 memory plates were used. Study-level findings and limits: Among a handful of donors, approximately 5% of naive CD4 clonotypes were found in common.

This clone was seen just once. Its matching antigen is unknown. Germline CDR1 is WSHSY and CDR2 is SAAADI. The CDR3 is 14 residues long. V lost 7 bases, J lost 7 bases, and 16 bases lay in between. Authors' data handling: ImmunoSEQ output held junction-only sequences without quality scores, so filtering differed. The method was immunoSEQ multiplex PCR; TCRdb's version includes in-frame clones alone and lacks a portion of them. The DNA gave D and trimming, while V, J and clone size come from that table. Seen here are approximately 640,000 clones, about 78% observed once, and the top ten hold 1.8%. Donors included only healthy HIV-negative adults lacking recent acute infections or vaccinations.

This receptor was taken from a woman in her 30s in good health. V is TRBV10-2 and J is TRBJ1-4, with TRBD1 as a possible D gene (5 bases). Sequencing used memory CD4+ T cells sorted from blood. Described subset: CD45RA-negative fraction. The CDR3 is CASTSAGRIEKLFF. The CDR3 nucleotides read TGCGCCAGCACTTCAGCGGGACGGATTGAAAAACTGTTTTTT.